The entry that follows covers one TCR beta chain sequence. Its antigen remains unidentified. Treatment meaning: around 19 received Ad26.COV2.S at low or high dose, single or two shots; several received placebo; per-sample allocation not given. All samples were drawn on day 63, counting from the first vaccine or placebo injection. In Boston, the donor was an adult between 18-55 years of age. This sample was included in a study of Ad26.COV2.S vaccination and SARS-CoV-2 variants. Findings and caveats of the study: Vaccine recipients posted higher spike-specific TCR breadth than their placebo counterparts. Analytic work on TCR breadth and depth might have understated the full extent of total T cell responses.

CDR1 is KGHSH, CDR2 LQKENI, per germline. Deletions cut 3 bases from V and 1 base from J, with 10 bases between. This CDR3 has 14 residues. Data came from immunoSEQ multiplex PCR; TCRdb stores just in-frame clones and leaves some out. The table has hundreds of thousands of clones, about 88% seen once. The chain has TRBV18 and TRBJ2-7, with D possibly being TRBD1 (7 bases). The sequencing here drew on peripheral blood, taken in a trial of Ad26.COV2.S vaccine versus placebo. This receptor was obtained from a person between 18 and 59 years old who received the Ad26.COV2.S COVID-19 vaccine or a placebo. The CDR3 here is CASSPRGQSYEQYF. CDR3 nucleotides: TGTGCCAGCTCACCGCGGGGACAGTCCTACGAGCAGTACTTC.